This TCR beta chain stems from a study of shared clonotypes between healthy human individuals. V lost 2 bases to trimming and J lost 2 bases; unmatched junction nucleotides: 7. This CDR3 spans 16 amino acids. The V gene's germline CDR1 is PRHDT and CDR2 FYEKMQ (reference sequence). The authors ran the assay at deep level. Genomic DNA belonging to each subset was distributed in equal measure over several immunoSEQ plates. Study processing details: Without quality scores, immunoSEQ junctional reads could not be filtered like full-length reads. Clones were sequenced by immunoSEQ multiplex PCR, and TCRdb holds only the in-frame ones, with some missing. The DNA gave D and trimming, while V, J and clone size come from that table. The profile shows about 490,000 clones, around 73% of them singletons.

Material for sequencing was PBMCs. This TCR derives from a woman aged 35 to 49 in good health. Some clones in this sample may be carry-over from other donors' samples. The chain combines TRBV13 with TRBJ2-7; 9 bases map to TRBD1. CDR3 nucleotide sequence: TGTGCCAGCAGCTTACCGGGACAGGGAGGTCCCTACGAGCAGTACTTC. The encoded protein is CASSLPGQGGPYEQYF. The variable domain in full, completed from reference TRBV13 and TRBJ2-7, reads AAGVIQSPRHLIKEKRETATLKCYPIPRHDTVYWYQQGPGQDPQFLISFYEKMQSDKGSIPDRFSAQQFSDYHSELNMSSLELGDSALYFCASSLPGQGGPYEQYFGPGTRLTVT.